This T cell receptor (beta chain) was retrieved from a study of T cell responses to AZD1222 COVID-19 vaccine. Study conclusions and caveats: Clonal diversity may have been underestimated, and the donors were mostly white British, with more females than males.

Assay: immunoSEQ multiplex PCR; the TCRdb copy retains only in-frame clones and omits some. The sample has about 140,000 clones, about nine tenths seen once. Worth noting for this clone: As yet, its antigen is unknown. This sample includes further DNA sequences coding for the same CDR3.

The CDR3 sequence is 15 residues long. V gave up 0 bases and J gave up 4 bases; unmatched junction bases: 4. CDR1 is SGDLS, CDR2 YYNGEE, per germline. The rearrangement joins TRBV9 to TRBJ2-7; 10 bases are a match to TRBD1. The receptor comes from an adult who received the AZD1222 COVID-19 vaccine. The sample in question was peripheral blood, obtained 28 days after the second AZD1222 dose. CDR3 in amino acids: CASSVVPGQGYEQYF. DNA for the CDR3: TGTGCCAGCAGCGTAGTTCCGGGACAGGGGTACGAGCAGTACTTC.